This T cell receptor (beta chain) was captured by sequencing in a study of early T cells in non-severe SARS-CoV-2 infection. Turning to the study itself: Sequencing targeted bulk RNA from unsorted whole blood, leaving chains unpaired. Study-wide points: Matching results from VDJdb favored anti-spike CD8 responses, leaving private and CD4 specificities undetected.

Attachment of unique molecular identifiers was made to individual cDNA molecules. Using its own MiXCR run on the 5' RACE reads, TCRdb lists one record per CDR3 protein. The sample yields more than 55,000 distinct CDR3 sequences, over 3.5% seen once. A note on this clonotype: Its antigen is undetermined.

The source material was whole blood, sampled at baseline. This receptor was taken from an adult who was a healthcare worker with PCR-confirmed SARS-CoV-2 infection or an uninfected control (not recorded which). The donor label of this sample is uncertain.

The CDR3 sequence is CASSYEGQGNEKLFF. CDR3 DNA sequence: TGTGCCAGTAGTTATGAAGGACAGGGGAATGAAAAACTGTTTTTT. The J gene is TRBJ1-4, the V gene TRBV19; 9 bases fit TRBD1. Germline V gene lookup returns CDR1 LNHDA and CDR2 SQIVND (reference sequence). This CDR3 region has 15 residues. V lost 5 bases and J lost 5; bases outside the gene matches: 6.